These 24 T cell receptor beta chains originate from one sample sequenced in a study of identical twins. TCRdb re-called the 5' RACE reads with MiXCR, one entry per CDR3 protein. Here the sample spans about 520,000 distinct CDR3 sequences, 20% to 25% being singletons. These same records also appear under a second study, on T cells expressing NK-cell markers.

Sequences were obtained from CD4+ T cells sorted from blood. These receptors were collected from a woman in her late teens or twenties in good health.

CDR3 sequence reads: CASKGVFSLRQGVYTGELFF. Here the CDR3 DNA reads TGTGCCAGCAAAGGGGTCTTCTCCCTTCGACAGGGAGTATACACCGGGGAGCTGTTTTTT. The gene calls are TRBV9 and TRBJ2-2; 7 bases line up with TRBD1. V lost 6 bases, J lost 3 bases, and 23 bases stayed unmatched. The CDR3 has 20 residues. The germline gives CDR1 SGDLS, CDR2 YYNGEE.

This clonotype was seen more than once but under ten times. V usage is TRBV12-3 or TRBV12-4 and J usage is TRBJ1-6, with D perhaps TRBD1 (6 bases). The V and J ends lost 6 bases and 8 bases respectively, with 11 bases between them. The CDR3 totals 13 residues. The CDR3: CASRTGLYSPLHF. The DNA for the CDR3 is TGTGCCAGCAGAACAGGGCTTTATTCACCCCTCCACTTT.

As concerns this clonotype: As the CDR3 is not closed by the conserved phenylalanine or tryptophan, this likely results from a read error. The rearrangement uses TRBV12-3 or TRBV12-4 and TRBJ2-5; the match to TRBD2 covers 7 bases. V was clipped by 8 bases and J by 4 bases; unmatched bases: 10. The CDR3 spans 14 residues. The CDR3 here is CASRPRGSIETQYL. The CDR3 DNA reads TGTGCCAGCCGCCCGCGGGGGTCGATAGAGACCCAGTACTTA.

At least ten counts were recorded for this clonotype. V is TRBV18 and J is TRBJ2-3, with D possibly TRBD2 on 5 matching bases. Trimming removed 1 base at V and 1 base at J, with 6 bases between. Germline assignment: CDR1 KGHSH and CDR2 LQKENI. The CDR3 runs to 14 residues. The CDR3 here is CASSPQGGTDTQYF. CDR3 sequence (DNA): TGTGCCAGCTCACCACAGGGAGGCACAGATACGCAGTATTTT.

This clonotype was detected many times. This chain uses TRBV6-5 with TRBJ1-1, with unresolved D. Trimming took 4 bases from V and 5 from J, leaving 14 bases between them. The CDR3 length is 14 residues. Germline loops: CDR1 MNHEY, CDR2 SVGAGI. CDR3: CASSSPAGRTEAFF. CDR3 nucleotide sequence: TGTGCCAGCAGTTCCCCGGCAGGCAGGACTGAAGCTTTCTTT.

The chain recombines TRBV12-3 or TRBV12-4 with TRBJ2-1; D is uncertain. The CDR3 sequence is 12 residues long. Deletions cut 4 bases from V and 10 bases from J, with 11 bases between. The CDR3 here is CASSSLYREQFF. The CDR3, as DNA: TGTGCCAGCAGTTCCCTATATCGGGAGCAGTTCTTC.

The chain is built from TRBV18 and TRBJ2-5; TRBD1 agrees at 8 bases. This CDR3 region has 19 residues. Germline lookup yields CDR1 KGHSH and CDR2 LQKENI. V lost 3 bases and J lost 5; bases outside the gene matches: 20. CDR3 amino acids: CASSPNILRMGQEGETQYF. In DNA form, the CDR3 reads TGTGCCAGCTCACCGAACATTCTCCGTATGGGACAGGAGGGGGAGACCCAGTACTTC.

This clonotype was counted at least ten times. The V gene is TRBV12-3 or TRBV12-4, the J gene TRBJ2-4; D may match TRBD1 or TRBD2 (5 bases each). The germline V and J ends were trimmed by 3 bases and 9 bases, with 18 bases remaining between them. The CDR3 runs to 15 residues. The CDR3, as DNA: TGTGCCAGCAGTTTCTCGGGGCCCGGAACGGGCATTCAGTACTTC. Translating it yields CASSFSGPGTGIQYF.

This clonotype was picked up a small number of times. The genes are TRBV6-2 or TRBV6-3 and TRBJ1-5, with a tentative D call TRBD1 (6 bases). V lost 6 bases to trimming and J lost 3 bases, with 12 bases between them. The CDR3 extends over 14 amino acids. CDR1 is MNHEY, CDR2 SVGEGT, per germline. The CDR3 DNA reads TGTGCCAGCAGCCGTTGGACAGTCAATCAGCCCCAGCATTTT. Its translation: CASSRWTVNQPQHF.

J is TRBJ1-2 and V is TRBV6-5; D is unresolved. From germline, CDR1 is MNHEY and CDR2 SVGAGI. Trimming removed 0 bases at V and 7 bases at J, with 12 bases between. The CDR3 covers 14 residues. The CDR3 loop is CASSYSGKGSGYTF. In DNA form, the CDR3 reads TGTGCCAGCAGTTACTCGGGGAAGGGTAGTGGCTACACCTTC.

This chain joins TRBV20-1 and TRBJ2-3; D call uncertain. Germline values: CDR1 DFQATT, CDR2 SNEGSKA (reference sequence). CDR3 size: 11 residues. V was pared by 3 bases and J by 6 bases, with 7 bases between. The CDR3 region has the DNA TGCAGTGCTAGGTTGAGGGATACGCAGTATTTT. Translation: CSARLRDTQYF.

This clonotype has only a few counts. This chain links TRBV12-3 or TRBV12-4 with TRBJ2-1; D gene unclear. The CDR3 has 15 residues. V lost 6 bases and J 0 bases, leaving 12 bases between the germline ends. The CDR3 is CASSHNLGSYNEQFF. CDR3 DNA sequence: TGTGCCAGCAGCCACAACTTAGGCTCCTACAATGAGCAGTTCTTC.

CDR3 coding DNA: TGCAGCGTTGGGTCGTCGGGGGCCTTCTATGGCTACACCTTC. Translated: CSVGSSGAFYGYTF. The rearrangement links TRBV29-1 to TRBJ1-2; a weak D match, TRBD1 (6 bases). Germline V gene lookup returns CDR1 SQVTM and CDR2 ANQGSEA. The V end was cut by 4 bases, the J end by 4 bases, with 16 bases between. This CDR3 has 14 residues. Filled out from reference TRBV29-1 and TRBJ1-2, the complete variable domain reads SAVISQKPSRDICQRGTSLTIQCQVDSQVTMMFWYRQQPGQSLTLIATANQGSEATYESGFVIDKFPISRPNLTFSTLTVSNMSPEDSSIYLCSVGSSGAFYGYTFGSGTRLTVV.

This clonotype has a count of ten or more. Here the CDR3 reads CAISVTSVAEQFF. The DNA for the CDR3 is TGTGCCATCAGCGTGACTAGCGTAGCTGAGCAGTTCTTC. The genes are TRBV10-3 and TRBJ2-1; 8 bases fit TRBD2. The CDR3 totals 13 residues. The germline V gene has CDR1 ENHRY and CDR2 SYGVKD. J lost 9 bases, V lost 6 bases, and 7 bases had no gene match.

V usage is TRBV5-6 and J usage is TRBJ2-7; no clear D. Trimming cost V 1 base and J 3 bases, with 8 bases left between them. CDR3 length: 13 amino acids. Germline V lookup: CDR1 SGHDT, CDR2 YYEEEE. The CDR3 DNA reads TGTGCCAGCAGCTTGAGGGAAGGCTACGAGCAGTACTTC. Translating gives CASSLREGYEQYF.

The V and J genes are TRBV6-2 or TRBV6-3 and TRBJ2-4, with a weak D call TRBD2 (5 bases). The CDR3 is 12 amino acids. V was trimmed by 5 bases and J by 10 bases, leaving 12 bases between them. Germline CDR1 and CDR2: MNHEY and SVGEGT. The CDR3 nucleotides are TGTGCCAGCAGTACCAGAGGGCCTATTCAGTACTTC. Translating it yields CASSTRGPIQYF.

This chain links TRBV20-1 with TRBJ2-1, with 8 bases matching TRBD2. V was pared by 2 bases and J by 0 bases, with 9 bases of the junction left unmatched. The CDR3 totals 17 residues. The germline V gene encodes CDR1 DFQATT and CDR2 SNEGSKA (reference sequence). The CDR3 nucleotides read TGCAGTGCTAGACCCTCACTAGCGGACAGCTCCTACAATGAGCAGTTCTTC. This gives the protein CSARPSLADSSYNEQFF.

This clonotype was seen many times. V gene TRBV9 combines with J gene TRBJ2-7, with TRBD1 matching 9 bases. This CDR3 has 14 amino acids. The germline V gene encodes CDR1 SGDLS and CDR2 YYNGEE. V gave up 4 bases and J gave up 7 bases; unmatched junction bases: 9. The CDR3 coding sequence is TGTGCCAGCAGCTTCTCCGGGACAGGGCGAGAGCAGTACTTC. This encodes CASSFSGTGREQYF.

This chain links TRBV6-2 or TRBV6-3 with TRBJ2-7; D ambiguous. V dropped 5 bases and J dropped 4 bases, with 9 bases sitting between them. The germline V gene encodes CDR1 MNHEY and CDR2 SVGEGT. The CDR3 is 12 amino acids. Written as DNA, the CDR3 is TGTGCCAGCAGTGACACGCGATACGAGCAGTACTTC. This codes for CASSDTRYEQYF.

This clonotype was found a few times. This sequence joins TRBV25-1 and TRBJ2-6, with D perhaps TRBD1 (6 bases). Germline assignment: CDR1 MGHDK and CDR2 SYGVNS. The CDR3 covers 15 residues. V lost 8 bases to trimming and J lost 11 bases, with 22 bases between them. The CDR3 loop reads CASGDLIRQEHVLTF. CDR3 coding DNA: TGTGCCAGCGGGGACCTAATCCGACAGGAGCACGTCCTGACTTTC.

The CDR3 region has the DNA TGCAGTGCTAGAGTGGAACCGGGTAGTGAAAAACTGTTTTTT. The encoded protein is CSARVEPGSEKLFF. The chain carries TRBV20-1 and TRBJ1-4; D call uncertain. Per germline, CDR1 DFQATT and CDR2 SNEGSKA (reference sequence). Trimming shortened V by 1 base and J by 7 bases, and 13 bases separated the two germline ends. This CDR3 has 14 amino acids.

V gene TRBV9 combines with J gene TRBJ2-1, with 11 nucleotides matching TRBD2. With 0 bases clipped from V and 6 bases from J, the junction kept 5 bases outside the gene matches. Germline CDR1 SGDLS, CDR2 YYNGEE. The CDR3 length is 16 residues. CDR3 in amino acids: CASSVVPGLAANEQFF. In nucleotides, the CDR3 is TGTGCCAGCAGCGTAGTTCCGGGACTAGCGGCCAATGAGCAGTTCTTC.

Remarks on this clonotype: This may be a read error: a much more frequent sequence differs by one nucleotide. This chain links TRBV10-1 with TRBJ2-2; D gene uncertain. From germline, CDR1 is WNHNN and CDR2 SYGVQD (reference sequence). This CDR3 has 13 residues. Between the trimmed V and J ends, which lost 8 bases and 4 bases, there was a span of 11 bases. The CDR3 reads CASSRNSTGELFF. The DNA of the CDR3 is TGCGCCAGCTCCAGGAACAGCACCGGGGAGCTGTTTTTT.

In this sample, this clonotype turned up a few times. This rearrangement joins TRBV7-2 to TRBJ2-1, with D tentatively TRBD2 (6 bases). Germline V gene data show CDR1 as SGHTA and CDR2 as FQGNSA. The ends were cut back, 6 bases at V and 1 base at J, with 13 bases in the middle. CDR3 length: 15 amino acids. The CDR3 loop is CASRILASSYNEQFF. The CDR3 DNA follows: TGTGCCAGCAGGATCCTAGCGTCTTCCTACAATGAGCAGTTCTTC.